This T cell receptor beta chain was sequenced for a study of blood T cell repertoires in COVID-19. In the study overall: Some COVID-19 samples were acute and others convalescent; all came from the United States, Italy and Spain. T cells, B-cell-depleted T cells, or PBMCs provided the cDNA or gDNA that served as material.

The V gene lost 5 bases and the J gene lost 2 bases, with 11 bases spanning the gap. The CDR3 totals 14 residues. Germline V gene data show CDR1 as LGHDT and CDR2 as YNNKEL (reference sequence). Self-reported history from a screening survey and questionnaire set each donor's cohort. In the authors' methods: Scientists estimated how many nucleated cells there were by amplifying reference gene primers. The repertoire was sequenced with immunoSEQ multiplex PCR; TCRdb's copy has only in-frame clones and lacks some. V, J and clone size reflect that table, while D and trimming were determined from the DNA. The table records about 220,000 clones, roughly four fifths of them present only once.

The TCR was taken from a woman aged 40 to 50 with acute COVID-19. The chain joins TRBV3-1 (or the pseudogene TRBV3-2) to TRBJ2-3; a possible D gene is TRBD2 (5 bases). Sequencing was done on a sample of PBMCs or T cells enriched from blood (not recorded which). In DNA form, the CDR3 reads TGTGCCAGCAGCACCCGAGGGTTCACAGATACGCAGTATTTT. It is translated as CASSTRGFTDTQYF.